Listed below are T cell receptor beta chains from one sample, sequenced in a study of T cell responses to AZD1222 COVID-19 vaccine. Using immunoSEQ multiplex PCR, the repertoire was profiled, and TCRdb retains in-frame clones only, with some absent. In the table there are under 150,000 clones, about 93% of which are singletons. The sequencing here drew on peripheral blood, taken on day 0 of AZD1222 vaccination. The receptors originated from an adult in good health. CDR3s include the opening cysteine and the closing phenylalanine or tryptophan. The order of the fields is V gene, J gene, CDR3 length, CDR3 protein.

>TRBV9|TRBJ2-1|13
CASSDTAGNEQFF
>TRBV6-5|TRBJ2-5|14
CASSYTDTQETQYF
>TRBV19|TRBJ2-3|17
CASSSLAGGPFSDTQYF
>TRBV14|TRBJ2-1|15
CASSQAAYSYNEQFF
>TRBV7-9|TRBJ2-2|16
CASSLTPRGRSEELFF
>TRBV6-5|TRBJ2-5|13
CASSYRGKETQYF
>TRBV11-2|TRBJ1-1|12
CASSYDGPEAFF
>TRBV7-2|TRBJ2-1|15
CASSLSRGLLNEQFF
>TRBV2|TRBJ2-1|11
CASTYDNEQFF
>TRBV7-2|TRBJ2-1|15
CASSLARGTYNEQFF
>TRBV5-5|TRBJ2-1|15
CASSLAGTGFDEQFF
>TRBV5-4|TRBJ1-4|16
CASSSNSGQGGEKLFF
>TRBV29-1|TRBJ1-2|11
CTSWGALGYTF
>TRBV7-2|TRBJ2-4|13
CASSLATNIIQYF
>TRBV18|TRBJ1-5|14
CASSGQGENQPQHF
>TRBV29-1|TRBJ2-7|14
CSVAVGTGFGEQYF
>TRBV7-8|TRBJ1-1|14
CASSPGRLNTEAFF
>TRBV27|TRBJ2-7|13
CASSLSLNYEQYF
>TRBV5-1|TRBJ1-5|14
CASSSGPGNQPQHF
>TRBV7-2|TRBJ1-5|16
CASSPAGRAGNQPQHF
>TRBV2|TRBJ2-5|14
CASMQGGPQETQYF